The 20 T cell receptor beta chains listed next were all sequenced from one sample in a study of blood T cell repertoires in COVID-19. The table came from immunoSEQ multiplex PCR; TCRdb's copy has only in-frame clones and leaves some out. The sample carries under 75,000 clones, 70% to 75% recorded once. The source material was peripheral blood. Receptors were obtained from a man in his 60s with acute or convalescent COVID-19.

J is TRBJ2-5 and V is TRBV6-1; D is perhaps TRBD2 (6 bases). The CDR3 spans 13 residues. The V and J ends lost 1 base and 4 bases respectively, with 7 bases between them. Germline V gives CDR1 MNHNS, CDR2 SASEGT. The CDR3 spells CASSEGRAETQYF. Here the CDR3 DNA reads TGTGCCAGCAGTGAAGGGAGGGCAGAGACCCAGTACTTC.

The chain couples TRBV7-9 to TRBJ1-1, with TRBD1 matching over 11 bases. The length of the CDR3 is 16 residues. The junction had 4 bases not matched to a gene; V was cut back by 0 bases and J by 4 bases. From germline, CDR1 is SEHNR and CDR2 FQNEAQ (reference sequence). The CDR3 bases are TGTGCCAGCAGCTTAGCGATTGGGACAGGGGGCACTGAAGCTTTCTTT. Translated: CASSLAIGTGGTEAFF.

In nucleotides, the CDR3 is TGTGCCAGCAGCGCCCATAGTGGTCCTGATGAAAAACTGTTTTTT. Translating it yields CASSAHSGPDEKLFF. The V call is TRBV11-1, the J call TRBJ1-4; D not resolved. V dropped 5 bases and J dropped 6 bases, with 16 bases sitting between them. Germline-derived CDR1 and CDR2 are SGHAT and FQDESV (reference sequence). The CDR3 loop spans 15 amino acids.

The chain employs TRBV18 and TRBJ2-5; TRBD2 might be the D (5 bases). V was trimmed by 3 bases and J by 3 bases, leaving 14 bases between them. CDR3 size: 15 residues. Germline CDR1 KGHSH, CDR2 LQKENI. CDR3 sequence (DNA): TGTGCCAGCTCACCGTACCCTAGCAGCAAAGAGACCCAGTACTTC. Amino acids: CASSPYPSSKETQYF.

CDR3 residues: CASSLLGTPYGYTF. Here the CDR3 DNA reads TGTGCCAGCAGCTTATTAGGGACACCCTATGGCTACACCTTC. The V gene is TRBV7-9, the J gene TRBJ1-2; D is perhaps TRBD1 (6 bases). CDR3 length: 14 amino acids. V shed 2 bases and J shed 4 bases, with 11 bases lying between them. Germline V lookup: CDR1 SEHNR, CDR2 FQNEAQ (reference sequence).

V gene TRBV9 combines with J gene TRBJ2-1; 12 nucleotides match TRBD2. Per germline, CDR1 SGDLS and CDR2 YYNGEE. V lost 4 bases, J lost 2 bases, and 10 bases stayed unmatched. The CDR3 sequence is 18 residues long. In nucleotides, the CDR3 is TGTGCCAGCAGCCTACAGCCTAGCGGGGGGGCAACCTACAATGAGCAGTTCTTC. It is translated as CASSLQPSGGATYNEQFF.

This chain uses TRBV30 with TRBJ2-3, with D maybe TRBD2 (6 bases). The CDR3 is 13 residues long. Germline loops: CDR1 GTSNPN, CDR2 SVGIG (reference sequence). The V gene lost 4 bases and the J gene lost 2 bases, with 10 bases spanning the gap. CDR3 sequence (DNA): TGTGCCTGGAAACGGGGGTCCACAGATACGCAGTATTTT. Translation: CAWKRGSTDTQYF.

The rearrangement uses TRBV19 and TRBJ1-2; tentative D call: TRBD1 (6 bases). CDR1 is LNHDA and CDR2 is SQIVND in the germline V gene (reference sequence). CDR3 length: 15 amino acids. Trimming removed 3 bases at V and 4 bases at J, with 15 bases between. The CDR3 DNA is TGTGCCAGTAGTATGAACAGGGACCGCGGCTATGGCTACACCTTC. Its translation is CASSMNRDRGYGYTF.

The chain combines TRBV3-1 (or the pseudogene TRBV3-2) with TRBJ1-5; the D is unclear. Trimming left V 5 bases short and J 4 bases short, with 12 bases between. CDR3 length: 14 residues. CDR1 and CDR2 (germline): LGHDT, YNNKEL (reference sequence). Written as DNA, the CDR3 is TGTGCCAGCAGCAACTTACAGAAGAATCAGCCCCAGCATTTT. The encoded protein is CASSNLQKNQPQHF.

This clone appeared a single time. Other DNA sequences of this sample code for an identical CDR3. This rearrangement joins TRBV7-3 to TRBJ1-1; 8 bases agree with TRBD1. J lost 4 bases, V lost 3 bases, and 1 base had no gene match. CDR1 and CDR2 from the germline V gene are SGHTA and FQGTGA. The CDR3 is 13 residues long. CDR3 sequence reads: CASSFTGGTEAFF. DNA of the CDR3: TGTGCCAGCAGCTTTACAGGGGGCACTGAAGCTTTCTTT. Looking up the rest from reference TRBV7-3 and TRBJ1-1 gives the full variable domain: GAGVSQTPSNKVTEKGKYVELRCDPISGHTALYWYRQSLGQGPEFLIYFQGTGAADDSGLPNDRFFAVRPEGSVSTLKIQRTERGDSAVYLCASSFTGGTEAFFGQGTRLTVV.

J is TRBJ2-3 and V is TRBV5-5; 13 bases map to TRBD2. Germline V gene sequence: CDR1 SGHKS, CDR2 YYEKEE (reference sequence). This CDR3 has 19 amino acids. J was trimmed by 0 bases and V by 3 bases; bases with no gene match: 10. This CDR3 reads CASSWGGTSGIGSTDTQYF. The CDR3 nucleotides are TGTGCCAGCAGCTGGGGCGGGACTAGCGGGATAGGGAGCACAGATACGCAGTATTTT.

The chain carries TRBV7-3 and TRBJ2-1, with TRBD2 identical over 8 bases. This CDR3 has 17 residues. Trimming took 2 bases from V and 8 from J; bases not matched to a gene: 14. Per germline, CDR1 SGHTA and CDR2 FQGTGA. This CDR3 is CASSLVPAGGNLDEQFF. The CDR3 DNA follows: TGTGCCAGCAGCTTAGTGCCGGCGGGGGGAAACTTAGATGAGCAGTTCTTC.

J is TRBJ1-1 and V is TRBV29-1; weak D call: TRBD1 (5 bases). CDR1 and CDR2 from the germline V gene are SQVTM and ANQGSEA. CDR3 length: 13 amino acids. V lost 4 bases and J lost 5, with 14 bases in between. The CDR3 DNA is TGCAGCGTTGTCCTCGGGGGATGGACTGAAGCTTTCTTT. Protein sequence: CSVVLGGWTEAFF. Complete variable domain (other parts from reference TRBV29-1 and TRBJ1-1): SAVISQKPSRDICQRGTSLTIQCQVDSQVTMMFWYRQQPGQSLTLIATANQGSEATYESGFVIDKFPISRPNLTFSTLTVSNMSPEDSSIYLCSVVLGGWTEAFFGQGTRLTVV.

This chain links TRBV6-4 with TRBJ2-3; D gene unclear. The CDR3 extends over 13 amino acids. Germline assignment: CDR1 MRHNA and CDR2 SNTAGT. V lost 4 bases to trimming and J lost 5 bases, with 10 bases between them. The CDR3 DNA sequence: TGTGCCAGCAGTGGGCACGAAAGAGATACGCAGTATTTT. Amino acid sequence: CASSGHERDTQYF.

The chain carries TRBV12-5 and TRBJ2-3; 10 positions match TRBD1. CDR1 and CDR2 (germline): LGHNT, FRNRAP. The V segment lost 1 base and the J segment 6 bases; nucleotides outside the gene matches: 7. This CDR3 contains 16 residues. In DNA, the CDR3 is TGTGCTAGTGGTTTGGGAGACAGGGGGCGCGCGGATACGCAGTATTTT. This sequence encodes CASGLGDRGRADTQYF.

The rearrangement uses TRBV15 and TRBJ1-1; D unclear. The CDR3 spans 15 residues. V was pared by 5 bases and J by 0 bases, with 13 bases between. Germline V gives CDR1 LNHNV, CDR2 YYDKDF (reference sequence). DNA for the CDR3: TGTGCCACCAGCGCAGGTGTAGTCATGAACACTGAAGCTTTCTTT. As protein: CATSAGVVMNTEAFF.

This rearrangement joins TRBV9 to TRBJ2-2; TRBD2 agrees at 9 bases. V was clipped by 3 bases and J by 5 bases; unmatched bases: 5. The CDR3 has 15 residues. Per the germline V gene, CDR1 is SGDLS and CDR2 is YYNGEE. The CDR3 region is CASSAQSGGTGELFF. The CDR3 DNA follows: TGTGCCAGCAGCGCCCAAAGCGGGGGGACCGGGGAGCTGTTTTTT.

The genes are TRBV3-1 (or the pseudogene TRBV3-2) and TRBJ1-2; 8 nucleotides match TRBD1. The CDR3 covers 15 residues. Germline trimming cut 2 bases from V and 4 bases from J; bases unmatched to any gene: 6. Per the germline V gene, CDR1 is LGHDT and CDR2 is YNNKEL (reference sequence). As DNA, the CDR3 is TGTGCCAGCAGCCAACGACAGGGGTATATCTATGGCTACACCTTC. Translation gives CASSQRQGYIYGYTF.

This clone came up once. CDR3 sequence: CASMFGFDRTNTEAFF. The CDR3 region has the DNA TGTGCCAGTATGTTTGGGTTTGACAGGACGAACACTGAAGCTTTCTTT. The chain couples TRBV19 to TRBJ1-1; maybe TRBD1 (6 bases). Germline CDR1 and CDR2: LNHDA and SQIVND (reference sequence). This CDR3 is 16 amino acids long. The germline V and J ends were trimmed by 7 bases and 1 base, with 19 bases remaining between them.

For the CDR3, the DNA is TGCGCCAGCAGCGGTGGGACTAGCGGATACACAGATACGCAGTATTTT. As protein: CASSGGTSGYTDTQYF. The genes are TRBV5-1 and TRBJ2-3; 11 bases agree with TRBD2. J lost 2 bases, V lost 4 bases, and 6 bases had no gene match. In germline, CDR1 is SGHRS, CDR2 YFSETQ. The CDR3 loop spans 16 amino acids.